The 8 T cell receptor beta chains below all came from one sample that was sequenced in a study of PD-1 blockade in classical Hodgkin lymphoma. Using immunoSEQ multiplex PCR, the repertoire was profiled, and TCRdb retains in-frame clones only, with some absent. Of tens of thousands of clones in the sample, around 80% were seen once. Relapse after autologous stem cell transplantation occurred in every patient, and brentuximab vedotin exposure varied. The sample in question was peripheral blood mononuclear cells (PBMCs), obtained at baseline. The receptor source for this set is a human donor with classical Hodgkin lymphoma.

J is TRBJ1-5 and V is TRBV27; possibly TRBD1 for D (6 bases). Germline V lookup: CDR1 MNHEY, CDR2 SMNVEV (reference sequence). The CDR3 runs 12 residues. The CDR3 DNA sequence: TGTGTATTGGACAGAAACGATCAGCCCCAGCATTTT. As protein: CVLDRNDQPQHF.

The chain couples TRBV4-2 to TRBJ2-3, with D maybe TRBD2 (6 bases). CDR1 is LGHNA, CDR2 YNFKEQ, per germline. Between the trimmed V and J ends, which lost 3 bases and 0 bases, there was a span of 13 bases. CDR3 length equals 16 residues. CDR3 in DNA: TGTGCCAGCAGCCAGCACCTAGCGACTAGCACAGATACGCAGTATTTT. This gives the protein CASSQHLATSTDTQYF.

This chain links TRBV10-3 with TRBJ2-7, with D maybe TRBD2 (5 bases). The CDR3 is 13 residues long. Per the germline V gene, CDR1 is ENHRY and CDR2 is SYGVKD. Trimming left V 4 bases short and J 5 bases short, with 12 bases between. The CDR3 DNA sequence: TGTGCCATCAGTGCGGGGAGAGAGGACGAGCAGTACTTC. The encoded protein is CAISAGREDEQYF.

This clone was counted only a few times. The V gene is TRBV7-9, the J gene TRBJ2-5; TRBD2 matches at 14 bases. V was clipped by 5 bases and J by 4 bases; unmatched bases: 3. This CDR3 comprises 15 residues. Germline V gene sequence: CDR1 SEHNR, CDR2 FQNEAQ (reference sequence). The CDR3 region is CASSTGLAGGETQYF. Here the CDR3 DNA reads TGTGCCAGCAGCACCGGACTAGCGGGGGGAGAGACCCAGTACTTC.

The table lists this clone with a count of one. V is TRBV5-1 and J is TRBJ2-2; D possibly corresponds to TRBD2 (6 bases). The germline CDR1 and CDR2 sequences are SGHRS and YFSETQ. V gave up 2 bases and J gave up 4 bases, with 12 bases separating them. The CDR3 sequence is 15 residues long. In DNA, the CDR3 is TGCGCCAGCAGCTTAGGCGGGGCGCCCACCGGGGAGCTGTTTTTT. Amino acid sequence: CASSLGGAPTGELFF.

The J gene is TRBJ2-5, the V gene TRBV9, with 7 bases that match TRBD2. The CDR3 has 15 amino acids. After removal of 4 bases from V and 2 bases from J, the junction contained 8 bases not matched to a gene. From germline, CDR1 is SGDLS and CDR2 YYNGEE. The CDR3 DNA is TGTGCCAGCAGCCCCGGGGTAGCGGGTCAAGAGACCCAGTACTTC. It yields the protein CASSPGVAGQETQYF.

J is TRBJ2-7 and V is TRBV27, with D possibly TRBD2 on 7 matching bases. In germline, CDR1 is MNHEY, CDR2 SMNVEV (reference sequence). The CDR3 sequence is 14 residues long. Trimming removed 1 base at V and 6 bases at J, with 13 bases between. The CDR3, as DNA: TGTGCCAGCAGTTTATACAGGGAGGGCCTCGAGCAGTACTTC. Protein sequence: CASSLYREGLEQYF.

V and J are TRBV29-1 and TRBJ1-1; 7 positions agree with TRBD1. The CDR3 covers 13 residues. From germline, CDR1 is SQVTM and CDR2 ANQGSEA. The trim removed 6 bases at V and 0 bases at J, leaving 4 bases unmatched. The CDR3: CSVIGTVNTEAFF. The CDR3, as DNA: TGCAGCGTGATCGGGACAGTGAACACTGAAGCTTTCTTT. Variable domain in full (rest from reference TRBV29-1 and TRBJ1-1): SAVISQKPSRDICQRGTSLTIQCQVDSQVTMMFWYRQQPGQSLTLIATANQGSEATYESGFVIDKFPISRPNLTFSTLTVSNMSPEDSSIYLCSVIGTVNTEAFFGQGTRLTVV.